This T cell receptor beta chain was profiled in a study of cytomegalovirus exposure and HLA in healthy donors. Study findings and constraints: A previous analysis found most TCR beta V segments productive roughly 87% or roughly 30% of the time. A later analysis found common viral pathogens apparently linked to several of the most significant clusters. Most TCR sequences proved rare, with some public TCRs found in many donors.

Primers for the PCR totalled 60 Vbeta and 13 Jbeta. TCRdb's copy holds only in-frame clones and misses some; the assay was immunoSEQ multiplex PCR. This table has 150,000 to 200,000 clones, 70% to 85% appearing once. V dropped 4 bases and J dropped 0; count of bases not matched to a gene: 7. CDR3 size: 19 residues. The V gene's germline CDR1 is LGHNA and CDR2 YNFKEQ. Points on this clone: Antigen: not known.

The sequence was obtained from a man in his forties or fifties in good health and CMV-seronegative. The sequencing sample was made of PBMCs. This rearrangement joins TRBV4-2 to TRBJ2-2, with 14 bases identical to TRBD2. CDR3: CASSPGLAGAPPNTGELFF. CDR3 sequence (DNA): TGTGCCAGCAGCCCGGGACTAGCGGGGGCTCCACCGAACACCGGGGAGCTGTTTTTT.